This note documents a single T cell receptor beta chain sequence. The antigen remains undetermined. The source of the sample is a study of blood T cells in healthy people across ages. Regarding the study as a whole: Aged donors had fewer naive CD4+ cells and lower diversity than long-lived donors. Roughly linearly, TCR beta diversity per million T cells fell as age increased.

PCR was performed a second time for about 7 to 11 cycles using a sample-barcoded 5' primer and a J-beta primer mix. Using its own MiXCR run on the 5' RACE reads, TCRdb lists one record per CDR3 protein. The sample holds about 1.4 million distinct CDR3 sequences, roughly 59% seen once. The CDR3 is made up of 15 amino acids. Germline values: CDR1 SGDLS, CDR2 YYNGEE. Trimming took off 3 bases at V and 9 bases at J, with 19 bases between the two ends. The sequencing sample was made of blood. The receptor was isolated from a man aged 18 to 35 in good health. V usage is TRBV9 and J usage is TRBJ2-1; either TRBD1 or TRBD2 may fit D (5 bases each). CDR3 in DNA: TGTGCCAGCAGCGAGATTAGAGGGACCTCCGGTGAGCAGTTCTTC. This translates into CASSEIRGTSGEQFF. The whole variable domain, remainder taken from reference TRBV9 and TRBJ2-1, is DSGVTQTPKHLITATGQRVTLRCSPRSGDLSVYWYQQSLDQGLQFLIQYYNGEERAKGNILERFSAQQFPDLHSELNLSSLELGDSALYFCASSEIRGTSGEQFFGPGTRLTVL.